This TCR beta chain was sequenced during a study of read filtering for tumor transcriptome and immune sequencing. Study as a whole: RNA-seq yielded only roughly 75 to 1,300 TCR reads, IR-seq about 3.5 to 11 million.

The library was built from roughly 400 ng RNA with molecular barcoded adaptors for alpha/delta and beta/gamma chains. TCRdb recomputed calls from the reads with MiXCR, one row per CDR3 protein. The repertoire consists of approximately 38,000 distinct CDR3 sequences, with about an eighth occurring once and the leading ten covering around 26%. To note about this clonotype: Its antigen is currently unknown. A much larger clone sits a single nucleotide away, making a read error possible.

Study observations and caveats: Approximately 82% of IR-seq clonotypes had a single read, yet these held approximately 3.7% of reads.

The sequence was obtained from a donor at least 40 years old with multiple myeloma. Specimen: a population of CD138-negative cells sorted from bone marrow.

In DNA, the CDR3 is TGTGCCAGCCGCTATGGACTAGCGGGATATACGCAGTATTTT. Translating gives CASRYGLAGYTQYF. The rearrangement joins TRBV6-5 to TRBJ2-3, with 12 bases matching TRBD2. Germline assignment: CDR1 MNHEY and CDR2 SVGAGI. This CDR3 comprises 14 residues. With V trimmed by 8 bases and J by 7 bases, 7 bases remained unmatched.